The 13 T cell receptor beta chains below come from one sample, sequenced in a study of metastatic and nonmetastatic thyroid tumors. TCRdb re-analyzed the PCR reads using MiXCR. Among roughly 59,000 clones, 16% were seen once, and the ten largest hold more than 9%. Every patient was untreated before thyroid surgery. Sequencing was done on a sample of blood. Receptors originate from a male donor with papillary thyroid cancer or a benign thyroid nodule (not recorded which). Some clones in this sample may be carry-over from other donors' samples.

This clone was seen repeatedly, ten times or more. This rearrangement joins TRBV2 to TRBJ2-4; TRBD2 matches at 8 bases. The CDR3 contains 18 residues. Trimming at V came to 2 bases and at J to 0 bases, leaving 9 bases not matched to a gene. Germline lookup yields CDR1 SNHLY and CDR2 FYNNEI. The CDR3 sequence: CASSERLGAGEAKNIQYF. The DNA of the CDR3 is TGTGCCAGCAGTGAAAGGTTAGGAGCGGGGGAAGCCAAAAACATTCAGTACTTC.

This clone was counted many times. The J gene is TRBJ2-1, the V gene TRBV5-6; unclear D gene. The CDR3 extends over 15 amino acids. Germline loops: CDR1 SGHDT, CDR2 YYEEEE. Between the trimmed V and J ends, which lost 2 bases and 4 bases, there was a span of 13 bases. In DNA form, the CDR3 reads TGTGCCAGCAGCTTTCTCCTAGATGCGTACAATGAGCAGTTCTTC. It is translated as CASSFLLDAYNEQFF.

As concerns this clone: No conserved phenylalanine or tryptophan is present at the end of the CDR3, so a read error is the likely explanation. This CDR3 reads CASSFSSDSRSYEQYS. CDR3 in DNA: TGTGCCAGCAGCTTCAGCTCAGACAGCCGCTCCTACGAGCAGTACTCC. The chain recombines TRBV7-2 with TRBJ2-7, with D possibly being TRBD1 (5 bases). From germline, CDR1 is SGHTA and CDR2 FQGNSA. V was trimmed by 3 bases and J by 0 bases, leaving 15 bases between them. The length of the CDR3 is 16 residues.

This clone was seen ten or more times. V and J are TRBV7-8 and TRBJ2-2; D remains ambiguous. Germline lookup yields CDR1 SGHVS and CDR2 FQNEAQ. V was clipped by 1 base and J by 9 bases, with 3 bases between them. The CDR3 is 11 residues long. CDR3 DNA: TGTGCCAGCAGCTTAGACAGGGAGCTGTTTTTT. Amino acids: CASSLDRELFF.

This clone is medium-sized. J is TRBJ2-1 and V is TRBV19; 8 bases line up with TRBD2. The CDR3 contains 16 residues. CDR1 is LNHDA, CDR2 SQIVND, per germline (reference sequence). Trimming cost V 3 bases and J 4 bases; bases outside gene matches: 8. The CDR3 sequence: CASSIDSSGGYNEQFF. CDR3 sequence (DNA): TGTGCCAGTAGTATCGACAGCAGCGGGGGATACAATGAGCAGTTCTTC.

This clone was observed many times. The rearrangement uses TRBV5-1 and TRBJ1-2; D gene uncertain. The CDR3 spans 15 residues. V was trimmed by 2 bases and J by 2 bases, leaving 13 bases between them. From germline, CDR1 is SGHRS and CDR2 YFSETQ. The CDR3 sequence: CASSLEGNPNYGYTF. CDR3 coding DNA: TGCGCCAGCAGCTTAGAAGGGAACCCGAACTATGGCTACACCTTC.

This clone has ten or more counts. A read error may explain this, as a much larger clone is one base away. In this CDR3 the conserved last residue, phenylalanine or tryptophan, is missing, so a read error is likely. Additional DNA sequences in this sample encode the identical CDR3. The V gene is TRBV2, the J gene TRBJ1-6, with TRBD1 as a possible D gene (5 bases). The CDR3 is 14 residues long. CDR1 and CDR2 from the germline V gene are SNHLY and FYNNEI. Trimming took 4 bases from V and 6 from J, leaving 10 bases between them. The CDR3 nucleotides read TGTGCCAGCAGTGTGGGGACCGCTAATTCACCCCTCCACCTT. It yields the protein CASSVGTANSPLHL.

This clone has only a few counts. This could be a read error, since a much larger clone is one nucleotide away. The same CDR3 also results from other DNA sequences found in this sample. V usage is TRBV15 and J usage is TRBJ2-1; 7 nucleotides line up with TRBD2. Germline assignment: CDR1 LNHNV and CDR2 YYDKDF (reference sequence). The CDR3 extends over 13 amino acids. CDR3 coding DNA: TGTGCCACCGGGACTATCAATTACAATGAGCAGTTTTTC. This encodes CATGTINYNEQFF.

The sample holds many counts of this clone. The chain is built from TRBV20-1 and TRBJ1-2, with D unclear. Germline loops: CDR1 DFQATT, CDR2 SNEGSKA (reference sequence). The CDR3 is 10 amino acids. Trimming took off 8 bases at V and 4 bases at J, with 8 bases between the two ends. The CDR3 sequence: CSTSAYGYTF. CDR3 coding DNA: TGCAGTACCTCAGCCTATGGCTACACCTTC.

This clone showed up many times. This chain links TRBV12-3 or TRBV12-4 with TRBJ2-7; unclear D gene. The CDR3 has 14 amino acids. V lost 4 bases, J lost 4 bases, and 14 bases lay in between. The CDR3 sequence: CASSSDVDPYEQYV. As DNA, the CDR3 is TGTGCCAGCAGTTCGGATGTTGACCCATACGAGCAGTACGTC.

This clone came up many times. This chain joins TRBV24-1 and TRBJ2-7; D not resolved. Germline V gene sequence: CDR1 KGHDR, CDR2 SFDVKD. Trimming removed 1 base at V and 1 base at J, with 19 bases between. CDR3 size: 18 residues. The CDR3: CATSDLLRPSTTSYEQYV. CDR3 bases: TGTGCCACCAGTGATTTACTCCGCCCAAGCACCACTTCCTACGAGCAGTACGTC.

Turning to this clone: Just one base apart from a much larger clone, this may be a read error. The chain joins TRBV9 to TRBJ2-3; the D gene is possibly TRBD2 (6 bases). The length of the CDR3 is 17 residues. Germline V lookup: CDR1 SGDLS, CDR2 YYNGEE. CDR3 loop: CASSVDAREWTQDTHYF. In DNA form, the CDR3 reads TGTGCCAGCAGCGTAGATGCCCGGGAGTGGACACAGGATACGCATTATTTT.

This clone was counted many times. The chain links TRBV7-9 to TRBJ2-5; TRBD1 matches 10 bases. The V segment lost 3 bases and the J segment 2 bases; nucleotides outside the gene matches: 3. The CDR3 extends over 15 amino acids. Germline CDR1 is SEHNR and CDR2 is FQNEAQ (reference sequence). The chain's CDR3 is CASSLDRGSQETQYF. The CDR3 nucleotides read TGTGCCAGCAGCTTGGACAGGGGGTCACAAGAGACCCAGTACTTC.